These 21 T cell receptor beta chains were all obtained from the same sample, sequenced in a study of T cells in women clearing cervical HPV infection. Libraries were prepared by immunoSEQ multiplex PCR; TCRdb keeps only in-frame clonotypes and omits some of them. This sample's clone table lists tens of thousands of clones. Sequencing used blood buffy coat. These receptors were taken from a woman aged 18-69 years with a cervical HPV16 infection that either progressed to CIN3+ or cleared (not recorded which).

About this clone: The observed sequence ends 3 residues before the CDR3 terminus, with the missing tail filled in from the germline J gene. The chain is built from TRBV5-6 and TRBJ2-1; unclear D gene. CDR1 is SGHDT, CDR2 YYEEEE, per germline. The CDR3 has 15 amino acids. Between the trimmed V and J ends, which lost 0 bases and 6 bases, there was a span of 13 bases. CDR3 region: CASSLGLVGSNEQFF. Partial CDR3 DNA: TGTGCCAGCAGCTTGGGCCTAGTAGGATCCAATGAG.

On this clone itself: The read finishes 3 residues shy of the CDR3 end, and the germline J gene is used to complete it. This chain links TRBV2 with TRBJ2-3; D is uncertain. This CDR3 comprises 13 residues. V gave up 6 bases and J gave up 2 bases, with 9 bases separating them. CDR1 and CDR2 (germline): SNHLY, FYNNEI. This chain's CDR3 is CASSSRFTDTQYF. The part of the CDR3 DNA that was read is TGTGCCAGCAGCTCAAGGTTCACAGATACG.

A note on this clone: The read stops 3 residues short of the end of the CDR3; the missing end is completed from the germline J gene. The chain is built from TRBV5-1 and TRBJ1-1; 7 bases are a match to TRBD1. Germline V gives CDR1 SGHRS, CDR2 YFSETQ. The CDR3 spans 13 residues. V shed 3 bases and J 1 base; nucleotides not matched to a gene: 0. The chain's CDR3 is CASSWDRNTEAFF. The CDR3 bases that were read are TGCGCCAGCAGCTGGGACAGGAACACTGAA.

As concerns this clone: The missing CDR3 end, 3 residues past where the read stops, is filled in from the germline J gene. V is TRBV7-9 and J is TRBJ1-2; TRBD1 matches 8 bases. The CDR3 contains 15 residues. Germline V gene lookup returns CDR1 SEHNR and CDR2 FQNEAQ (reference sequence). The covered CDR3 bases are TGTGCCAGCAGCTCCCGGACAGGGAAAACGGAGGGC. It is translated as CASSSRTGKTEG. The full-length CDR3 reads as CASSSRTGKTEGYTF.

To note about this clone: Read coverage stops 3 residues before the CDR3 terminus; the germline J gene supplies the remainder. This sequence joins TRBV20-1 and TRBJ2-7, with 7 bases identical to TRBD1. The V gene end was trimmed by 6 bases and the J gene end by 5 bases; junction bases not matched to a gene: 13. There are 14 residues in the CDR3. Germline V lookup: CDR1 DFQATT, CDR2 SNEGSKA (reference sequence). The CDR3 spells CSARPSTGTNEQYF. The CDR3 bases that were read are TGCAGTGCCCGCCCTTCGACAGGGACCAACGAG.

With regard to this clone: The DNA ends 3 residues before the CDR3 does, and the rest of the CDR3 is filled in from the germline J gene. This rearrangement joins TRBV2 to TRBJ2-5; 10 bases match TRBD1. J lost 5 bases, V lost 6 bases, and 3 bases had no gene match. Germline V gene sequence: CDR1 SNHLY, CDR2 FYNNEI. The CDR3 is made up of 13 amino acids. The CDR3 is CASRTGGFETQYF. The sequenced CDR3 bases are TGTGCCAGCAGGACAGGGGGCTTTGAGACC. Full variable domain (rest looked up from reference TRBV2 and TRBJ2-5): EPEVTQTPSHQVTQMGQEVILRCVPISNHLYFYWYRQILGQKVEFLVSFYNNEISEKSEIFDDQFSVERPDGSNFTLKIRSTKLEDSAMYFCASRTGGFETQYFGPGTRLLVL.

Turning to this clone: From the germline J gene comes the end of the CDR3, since the read stops 3 residues before it. The chain carries TRBV20-1 and TRBJ2-1; 8 bases fit TRBD2. The V segment lost 5 bases and the J segment 6 bases; nucleotides outside the gene matches: 9. CDR1 DFQATT and CDR2 SNEGSKA come from the germline V gene (reference sequence). CDR3 length: 14 amino acids. The CDR3 loop reads CSASGTSGVNEQFF. The sequenced CDR3 bases are TGCAGTGCTTCCGGGACTAGTGGGGTCAATGAG.

Notes on this clone: The CDR3 end lies 3 residues beyond the end of the read and is filled in from the germline J gene. This chain uses TRBV29-1 with TRBJ1-6; 8 nucleotides agree with TRBD1. This CDR3 has 14 residues. J gave up 6 bases and V 6 bases, and 7 bases lay outside the gene matches. CDR1 is SQVTM and CDR2 is ANQGSEA in the germline V gene. CDR3 DNA (partial): TGCAGCGTGCAGACAGGGGCCACTAATTCACCC. Amino acids: CSVQTGATNSP. The whole CDR3 is CSVQTGATNSPLHF.

According to its frequency, this clone is medium-sized. CDR3 DNA (partial): TGTGCCAGCAGCCATACAGCGGGGGGAACTAAAAACATT. Its translation: CASSHTAGGTKNI. The entire CDR3 is CASSHTAGGTKNIQYF. The chain links TRBV14 to TRBJ2-4, with 9 bases fitting TRBD2. The CDR3 end is not reached by the read, which stops 3 residues before it; the germline J gene fills it in. This CDR3 contains 16 residues. Losses at the gene ends were 3 bases for V and 4 bases for J; bases not matched to a gene: 7. Germline V gene data show CDR1 as SGHDN and CDR2 as FVKESK. The variable domain in full, with the rest retrieved from reference TRBV14 and TRBJ2-4, is EAGVTQFPSHSVIEKGQTVTLRCDPISGHDNLYWYRRVMGKEIKFLLHFVKESKQDESGMPNNRFLAERTGGTYSTLKVQPAELEDSGVYFCASSHTAGGTKNIQYFGAGTRLSVL.

Of note for this clone: The CDR3 is cut off 3 residues early in the read; its end comes from the germline J gene. V gene TRBV11-2 combines with J gene TRBJ2-1; D is undetermined. Per the germline V gene, CDR1 is SGHAT and CDR2 is FQNNGV. Trimming removed 0 bases at V and 9 bases at J, with 9 bases between. CDR3 size: 13 residues. The CDR3 DNA, read in part, is TGTGCCAGCAGCTTAGAACCAGCGAGTGAG. It encodes CASSLEPASE. The complete CDR3 reads CASSLEPASEQFF.

Of note for this clone: The read ends 3 residues before the CDR3 terminus; that terminus is restored from the germline J gene. The chain uses TRBV2 and TRBJ2-1; 7 positions match TRBD2. V shed 3 bases and J 2 bases; nucleotides not matched to a gene: 4. Germline V CDR1 and CDR2: SNHLY, FYNNEI. The CDR3 sequence is 15 residues long. Partial CDR3 DNA: TGTGCCAGCAGTGACGGGACTAATCCCTACAATGAG. This sequence encodes CASSDGTNPYNE. The complete CDR3 reads CASSDGTNPYNEQFF.

Worth noting for this clone: The read gets to within 3 residues of the CDR3 end, and the germline J gene fills in the rest. J is TRBJ2-1 and V is TRBV7-6; tentatively, D is TRBD2 (5 bases). V gave up 5 bases and J gave up 2 bases, with 13 bases separating them. CDR3 size: 15 residues. The V gene's germline CDR1 is SGHVS and CDR2 FNYEAQ. The part of the CDR3 DNA that was read is TGTGCCAGCAGCCCGGGTGCTAGCACCTACAATGAG. Protein product: CASSPGASTYNE. The CDR3 reads in full as CASSPGASTYNEQFF. The whole variable domain, remainder taken from reference TRBV7-6 and TRBJ2-1, is GAGVSQSPRYKVTKRGQDVALRCDPISGHVSLYWYRQALGQGPEFLTYFNYEAQQDKSGLPNDRFSAERPEGSISTLTIQRTEQRDSAMYRCASSPGASTYNEQFFGPGTRLTVL.

With regard to this clone: The CDR3 is cut off 3 residues early in the read; its end comes from the germline J gene. This sample also contains other DNA sequences that code for the same CDR3. This rearrangement joins TRBV2 to TRBJ2-3; 9 bases line up with TRBD2. The V gene's germline CDR1 is SNHLY and CDR2 FYNNEI. V shed 3 bases and J 6 bases; nucleotides not matched to a gene: 7. This CDR3 has 15 residues. Partial CDR3 DNA: TGTGCCAGCAGTGAGGAGCGGGGGGCCGGGGATACG. It yields the protein CASSEERGAGDT. In full, the CDR3 reads CASSEERGAGDTQYF.

With respect to this clone: The read ends 3 residues early relative to the CDR3; the germline J gene fills the gap. The rearrangement links TRBV15 to TRBJ2-5; 8 positions match TRBD1. Germline lookup yields CDR1 LNHNV and CDR2 YYDKDF (reference sequence). Trimming cost V 0 bases and J 4 bases; bases outside gene matches: 4. The CDR3 length is 15 residues. The chain's CDR3 is CATSRDRQGPETQYF. CDR3 DNA, as far as it was read: TGTGCCACCAGCAGAGATCGACAGGGGCCAGAGACC.

In regard to this clone: The read falls 3 residues short of the CDR3 end, and the missing part is taken from the germline J gene. The chain carries TRBV2 and TRBJ1-1, with D perhaps TRBD1 (5 bases). CDR1 and CDR2 from the germline V gene are SNHLY and FYNNEI. This CDR3 is built from 16 residues. V lost 2 bases and J 2 bases, leaving 15 bases between the germline ends. The CDR3 sequence: CASSERAGRLNTEAFF. The sequenced part of the CDR3 DNA is TGTGCCAGCAGTGAACGGGCAGGGAGGTTAAACACTGAA. Full variable domain (rest looked up from reference TRBV2 and TRBJ1-1): EPEVTQTPSHQVTQMGQEVILRCVPISNHLYFYWYRQILGQKVEFLVSFYNNEISEKSEIFDDQFSVERPDGSNFTLKIRSTKLEDSAMYFCASSERAGRLNTEAFFGQGTRLTVV.

CDR3 in amino acids: CASSISGGALDNEQFF. Partial CDR3 DNA: TGCGCCAGCAGCATTAGCGGGGGGGCCTTGGACAATGAG. The chain links TRBV5-1 to TRBJ2-1; 11 bases align to TRBD2. With the read ending 3 residues before the CDR3 end, the germline J gene is used to fill in that end. The V segment lost 4 bases and the J segment 5 bases; nucleotides outside the gene matches: 8. The CDR3 consists of 16 residues. Germline CDR1 is SGHRS and CDR2 is YFSETQ.

The CDR3 reads CASSSDSLNEKLFF. CDR3 DNA (partial): TGTGCCAGCAGCTCGGACAGCCTTAATGAAAAA. This chain links TRBV7-9 with TRBJ1-4, with D maybe TRBD1 (6 bases). The read terminates 3 residues before the CDR3 end, so the remaining end is supplied by the germline J gene. Germline CDR1 and CDR2: SEHNR and FQNEAQ (reference sequence). V lost 4 bases, J lost 4 bases, and 10 bases lay in between. This CDR3 spans 14 amino acids.

Regarding this clone: The read gets to within 3 residues of the CDR3 end, and the germline J gene fills in the rest. This chain connects TRBV24-1 to TRBJ2-7; no firm D call. V shed 4 bases and J shed 6 bases, with 9 bases lying between them. CDR1 and CDR2 from the germline V gene are KGHDR and SFDVKD. The CDR3 has 12 amino acids. The chain's CDR3 is CATSDPRGEQYF. The covered CDR3 bases are TGTGCCACCAGTGACCCACGCGGCGAG.

Points on this clone: The read finishes 3 residues shy of the CDR3 end, and the germline J gene is used to complete it. The V and J genes are TRBV30 and TRBJ2-1, with 10 bases aligning to TRBD1. V shed 3 bases and J 7 bases; nucleotides not matched to a gene: 9. Germline V CDR1 and CDR2: GTSNPN, SVGIG (reference sequence). The CDR3 is 15 amino acids. CDR3 loop: CAWRGKGQGNNEQFF. CDR3 bases read: TGTGCCTGGAGAGGAAAGGGACAGGGGAATAATGAG.

Of note for this clone: The read ends 3 residues shy of where the CDR3 ends; the end is completed using the germline J gene. The rearrangement joins TRBV20-1 to TRBJ1-5, with TRBD1 matching over 8 bases. Germline loops: CDR1 DFQATT, CDR2 SNEGSKA (reference sequence). Trimming took 4 bases from V and 7 from J; bases not matched to a gene: 6. This CDR3 comprises 13 residues. CDR3 DNA (partial): TGCAGTGCTATTGGACAGGGTATGCAGCCC. This sequence encodes CSAIGQGMQP. The complete CDR3 reads CSAIGQGMQPQHF.

CDR3 bases read: TGTGCCTGGAGTGTACGAAGAGGAGATACG. Translation: CAWSVRRGDT. The entire CDR3 reads CAWSVRRGDTQYF. This sequence joins TRBV30 and TRBJ2-3; D gene ambiguous. Read sequence stops 3 residues before the CDR3 end, and the germline J gene provides the missing end. V lost 0 bases and J 5 bases, leaving 9 bases between the germline ends. The germline CDR1 and CDR2 sequences are GTSNPN and SVGIG (reference sequence). CDR3 length: 13 amino acids. Full variable domain (missing parts from reference TRBV30 and TRBJ2-3): SQTIHQWPATLVQPVGSPLSLECTVEGTSNPNLYWYRQAAGRGLQLLFYSVGIGQISSEVPQNLSASRPQDRQFILSSKKLLLSDSGFYLCAWSVRRGDTQYFGPGTRLTVL.